Listed here is a single T cell receptor (beta chain). This entry comes from a study of T cell changes during pregnancy in multiple sclerosis. This table comes from immunoSEQ multiplex PCR, and its TCRdb copy is limited to in-frame clones, with some not included. The sample contains 40,000 to 50,000 clones, about 90% of which appear only once. The sequence came from a female donor with multiple sclerosis, enrolled in a pregnancy study. The sample here was CD4+ T cells from peripheral blood mononuclear cells, taken in the third trimester of pregnancy.

The DNA of the CDR3 is TGTGCCAGCAGCTTGTGGGCACTAGAGACCCAGTACTTC. Amino acid sequence: CASSLWALETQYF. The chain couples TRBV5-4 to TRBJ2-5; no firm D call. CDR3 length equals 13 residues. Germline CDR1 reads SGHNT; CDR2 reads YYREEE (reference sequence). Deletions cut 1 base from V and 4 bases from J, with 8 bases between.